Below, 8 T cell receptor beta chains from the same sample are listed, as sequenced in a study of shared clonotypes between healthy human individuals. Naive CD8 cells lacked CD45RO, underwent positive selection for CCR7 and left out terminally differentiated effector memory CD45RA+ cells. Profiled with immunoSEQ multiplex PCR; TCRdb holds only in-frame clones, not every one. This sample has more than 2 million clones, with about 93% found just once. The source material was naive CD8+ T cells from PBMCs. The receptors here all came from a man between 18 and 35 years old in good health. Some clones in this sample may be carry-over from other donors' samples.

This chain links TRBV7-8 with TRBJ2-1, with 10 bases lining up with TRBD2. The CDR3 length is 16 residues. V shed 3 bases, J shed 8 bases, and the junction held 10 bases outside the gene matches. From germline, CDR1 is SGHVS and CDR2 FQNEAQ. As DNA, the CDR3 is TGTGCCAGCAGCTTTTTATTAGCGGGAGGTCTCGATGAGCAGTTCTTC. It is translated as CASSFLLAGGLDEQFF.

J is TRBJ2-5 and V is TRBV28, with D possibly matching TRBD2 (5 bases). Germline CDR1 MDHEN, CDR2 SYDVKM. This CDR3 has 12 residues. V was clipped by 7 bases and J by 3 bases, with 9 bases between them. As DNA, the CDR3 is TGTGCCAGCACGCCCGGGAAAGAGACCCAGTACTTC. Amino acid sequence: CASTPGKETQYF.

The genes are TRBV29-1 and TRBJ2-1, with 9 bases identical to TRBD2. Germline assignment: CDR1 SQVTM and CDR2 ANQGSEA. Losses at the gene ends were 3 bases for V and 3 bases for J; bases not matched to a gene: 9. This CDR3 spans 16 amino acids. The CDR3 region is CSVDVVSGSFYNEQFF. The DNA for the CDR3 is TGCAGCGTTGATGTTGTTAGCGGGAGCTTCTACAATGAGCAGTTCTTC.

The chain uses TRBV11-2 and TRBJ2-7; D might be TRBD2 (7 bases). Germline assignment: CDR1 SGHAT and CDR2 FQNNGV. Trimming removed 8 bases at V and 7 bases at J, with 21 bases between. The CDR3 contains 14 residues. For the CDR3, the DNA is TGTGCCAGCTCAGAGGGGGGGACTCTCAGGGAGCAGTACTTC. This encodes CASSEGGTLREQYF. Combining the CDR3 with reference TRBV11-2 and TRBJ2-7 gives the whole variable domain EAGVAQSPRYKIIEKRQSVAFWCNPISGHATLYWYQQILGQGPKLLIQFQNNGVVDDSQLPKDRFSAERLKGVDSTLKIQPAKLEDSAVYLCASSEGGTLREQYFGPGTRLTVT.

The chain uses TRBV28 and TRBJ2-7; the match to TRBD1 covers 8 bases. The CDR3 sequence is 13 residues long. After removal of 4 bases from V and 7 bases from J, the junction contained 6 bases not matched to a gene. CDR1 is MDHEN and CDR2 is SYDVKM in the germline V gene. CDR3 coding DNA: TGTGCCAGCAGTTGGGACAGGCGATGGGAGCAGTACTTC. Its translation: CASSWDRRWEQYF.

V usage is TRBV6-5 and J usage is TRBJ1-5; 9 bases line up with TRBD1. Germline V gene sequence: CDR1 MNHEY, CDR2 SVGAGI. Trimming at V came to 3 bases and at J to 6 bases, leaving 6 bases not matched to a gene. There are 15 residues in the CDR3. The CDR3 bases are TGTGCCAGCAGTTATACAGGGGGCGCGGGTCAGCCCCAGCATTTT. Translation gives CASSYTGGAGQPQHF.

The CDR3 reads CSVEGDRVDETQYF. Written as DNA, the CDR3 is TGCAGCGTTGAAGGGGACAGGGTAGACGAGACCCAGTACTTC. The chain is built from TRBV29-1 and TRBJ2-5; 9 nucleotides agree with TRBD1. V lost 1 base, J lost 5 bases, and 5 bases stayed unmatched. Germline values: CDR1 SQVTM, CDR2 ANQGSEA. This CDR3 comprises 14 residues.

J is TRBJ1-6 and V is TRBV6-1, with a weak D call TRBD1 (6 bases). Germline V gene data show CDR1 as MNHNS and CDR2 as SASEGT. The V end was cut by 6 bases, the J end by 9 bases, with 18 bases between. CDR3 length equals 15 residues. CDR3 nucleotide sequence: TGTGCCAGCAGGTCAATACCAGGGGTCGGTTCACCCCTCCACTTT. Protein sequence: CASRSIPGVGSPLHF.